This T cell receptor (beta chain) was sequenced for a study of blood T cells in healthy people across ages. Study information: Template switching retrieved approximately one barcoded beta molecule for each two T cells. Broader study findings: Donors of long life had a larger count of naive CD4+ cells and greater diversity than aged donors. Strong correlation was found linking TCR beta diversity to naive T cell percentage. Estimated diversity, derived from one million T cells, was regarded as an underestimate.

The CDR3 covers 14 residues. Germline assignment: CDR1 MDHEN and CDR2 SYDVKM. Trimming cost V 4 bases and J 0 bases, with 7 bases left between them. This clonotype was detected only a few times. The antigen is not known. PCR was performed a second time for about 7 to 11 cycles using a sample-barcoded 5' primer and a J-beta primer mix. TCRdb reprocessed the 5' RACE reads with MiXCR, giving one entry per CDR3 protein. The table has some 920,000 distinct CDR3 sequences, roughly 51% seen once. Source material: blood. This clonotype was sampled from a woman aged 55-70 years in good health. The chain recombines TRBV28 with TRBJ2-1; no firm D call. CDR3 protein: CASSYHRSYNEQFF. The CDR3, as DNA: TGTGCCAGCAGTTACCATCGCTCCTACAATGAGCAGTTCTTC.